The rows below give T cell receptor beta chains drawn from one sample of a study of CD8 T cells in Susac syndrome. TCRdb passed the immunoSEQ multiplex PCR reads through MiXCR, listing each CDR3 protein once. Here the sample spans 250,000 to 300,000 distinct CDR3 sequences, 85% being singletons. Sequencing was done on a sample of CD8+ T cells from PBMCs. The receptors here all came from a human donor with multiple sclerosis. Each CDR3 is given with its conserved first and last residue. The D gene is left open where the match is weak. Where a row states a size, it is once, few, many or the class of an expanded clone; other rows omit it.

d_call,j_call,cdr3_length,clone_size,v_call,cdr3_nt,cdr3_aa
TRBD1,TRBJ2-1,15,-,TRBV25-1,TGTGCCAGCAGTTCCCGGGACAGGGGATTTTGGGAGCAGTTCTTC,CASSSRDRGFWEQFF
-,TRBJ2-1,14,-,TRBV7-9,TGTGCCAGCAGTATGGAGGGGTCCTACAATGAGCAGTTCTTC,CASSMEGSYNEQFF
TRBD2,TRBJ2-1,16,-,TRBV5-6,TGTGCCAGCGGCCTGGGACTAGCGGGAGGATTGGATGAGCAGTTCTTC,CASGLGLAGGLDEQFF
-,TRBJ2-7,14,-,TRBV27,TGTGCCAGCAATCCGTTAGACAGGCCCTACGAGCAGTACTTC,CASNPLDRPYEQYF
-,TRBJ1-1,12,-,TRBV11-2,TGTGCCAGCAGCCGTATGGGTAGGATGGCTTTCTTT,CASSRMGRMAFF
TRBD2,TRBJ2-7,14,few,TRBV29-1,TGCAGCGTTGATAGCGGGAGGGCCAAGTACGAGCAGTACTTC,CSVDSGRAKYEQYF
-,TRBJ1-2,14,once,TRBV9,TGTGCCAGCAGCGCGTCAGGGAAAGACTATGGCTACACCTTC,CASSASGKDYGYTF
-,TRBJ1-4,12,few,TRBV6-6,TGTGCCAGCAGTTTGGGGGAAGAAAAACTGTTTTTT,CASSLGEEKLFF
-,TRBJ2-7,10,few,TRBV29-1,TGCAGCGTTTTTAGCTACGAGCAGTACTTC,CSVFSYEQYF
-,TRBJ1-5,12,few,TRBV2,TGTGCCAGCAGTGAAGGTGGACAGCCCCAGCATTTT,CASSEGGQPQHF
-,TRBJ2-3,14,-,TRBV13,TGTGCCAGCAGCGCCAGGGTGGGTTCAGATACGCAGTATTTT,CASSARVGSDTQYF
-,TRBJ1-2,13,-,TRBV7-3,TGTGCCAGTACCCGGTGGTTCTTGGATGGCTACACCTTC,CASTRWFLDGYTF
-,TRBJ1-5,13,-,TRBV27,TGTGCCAGCAGTACAGGGTCCAATCAGCCCCAGCATTTT,CASSTGSNQPQHF
TRBD2,TRBJ2-1,18,-,TRBV12-3/TRBV12-4,TGTGCCAGCAGTTTCTCAGGACTAGCGGGAGGGCGCTCGGATGAGCAGTTCTTC,CASSFSGLAGGRSDEQFF
TRBD2,TRBJ2-1,15,-,TRBV9,TGTGCCAGCAGCGTAGAAACTAGCGGGACCGATGAGCAGTTCTTC,CASSVETSGTDEQFF
-,TRBJ1-1,17,-,TRBV15,TGTGCCACCAGCAGAGACCCCCCAACCTGGATGAACACTGAAGCTTTCTTT,CATSRDPPTWMNTEAFF
TRBD2,TRBJ2-3,21,-,TRBV11-2,TGTGCCAGCAGCTTAGATAGGAACGGGGAGCGGGAGAGAACTAGCACAGATACGCAGTATTTT,CASSLDRNGERERTSTDTQYF
-,TRBJ2-5,12,-,TRBV29-1,TGCAGCGGGGCGGAGGACCCAGAGACCCAGTACTTC,CSGAEDPETQYF
-,TRBJ2-3,15,-,TRBV2,TGTGCCAGCAGGTTCCTGGATGGATGGGGAGATACGCAGTATTTT,CASRFLDGWGDTQYF
-,TRBJ2-1,19,-,TRBV14,TGTGCCAGCAGCCAAGACACGTTCCGGGACACCCGCAACTACAATGAGCAGTTCTTC,CASSQDTFRDTRNYNEQFF